In its sample, the clone carrying this T cell receptor (beta chain) was seen once. Its target is not known. This specimen belongs to a study of T cell responses to AZD1222 COVID-19 vaccine. Study observations and caveats: At baseline, just five to seven AZD1222 recipients tested seropositive.

Combined were second doses at about 4 or about 12 weeks. The CDR3 totals 12 residues. Germline CDR1 SNHLY, CDR2 FYNNEI. V dropped 5 bases and J dropped 4 bases, with 6 bases sitting between them. Sequenced by immunoSEQ multiplex PCR; TCRdb stores in-frame clones only, minus some. The sample contains fewer than 110,000 clones, 92% of which appear only once. This chain joins TRBV2 and TRBJ2-1, with D hard to call. The clonotype comes from an adult who received the AZD1222 COVID-19 vaccine. The sample was peripheral blood, taken 28 days after the second AZD1222 dose. CDR3 nucleotide sequence: TGTGCCAGCAGTATCTTTTACAATGAGCAGTTCTTC. It specifies CASSIFYNEQFF. Looking up the rest from reference TRBV2 and TRBJ2-1 gives the full variable domain: EPEVTQTPSHQVTQMGQEVILRCVPISNHLYFYWYRQILGQKVEFLVSFYNNEISEKSEIFDDQFSVERPDGSNFTLKIRSTKLEDSAMYFCASSIFYNEQFFGPGTRLTVL.